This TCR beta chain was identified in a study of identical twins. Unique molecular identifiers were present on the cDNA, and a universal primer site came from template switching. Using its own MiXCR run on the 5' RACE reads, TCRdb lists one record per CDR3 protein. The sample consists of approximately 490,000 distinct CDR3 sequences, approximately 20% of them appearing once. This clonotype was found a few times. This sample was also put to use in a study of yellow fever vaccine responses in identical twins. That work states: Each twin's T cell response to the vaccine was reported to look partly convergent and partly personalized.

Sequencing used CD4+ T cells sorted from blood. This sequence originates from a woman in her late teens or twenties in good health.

CDR3 region: CASSRLAGGFNTGELFF. CDR3 bases: TGCGCCAGCAGCCGGCTAGCGGGAGGGTTTAACACCGGGGAGCTGTTTTTT. This chain joins TRBV4-1 and TRBJ2-2; 12 nucleotides agree with TRBD2. Germline lookup yields CDR1 MGHRA and CDR2 YSYEKL. There are 17 residues in the CDR3. Trimming removed 4 bases from V and 2 bases from J; junction bases left unmatched: 5.